This T cell receptor beta chain was identified during a study of PD-1 blockade in classical Hodgkin lymphoma. Indicated time point: cycle 4 day 1 (C4D1), after more than five weeks of nivolumab. Every patient experienced relapse after autologous stem cell transplantation, and brentuximab vedotin exposure varied. Study-wide findings and caveats: CD4+ TCR diversity rose significantly by C4D1, and CD8+ TCR diversity did not.

TCRdb keeps only in-frame clones here, not all; method: immunoSEQ multiplex PCR. The repertoire holds some 52,000 clones, with roughly 86% as singletons. With respect to this clone: As yet, its antigen is unknown.

The CDR3 is made up of 14 amino acids. Between the trimmed V and J ends, which lost 4 bases and 0 bases, there was a span of 8 bases. Germline CDR1 reads MNHNS; CDR2 reads SASEGT. The sample in question was peripheral blood mononuclear cells (PBMCs), obtained before the fourth cycle of nivolumab. This sequence joins TRBV6-1 and TRBJ2-3; D is perhaps TRBD2 (5 bases). The TCR originated in a human donor with classical Hodgkin lymphoma. The CDR3 bases are TGTGCCAGCAGTGTCGAGCGGAGCACAGATACGCAGTATTTT. Translation: CASSVERSTDTQYF.